This T cell receptor (beta chain) comes out of a study of T cell responses to AZD1222 COVID-19 vaccine. Notes on the study in general: It should be noted that donors were predominantly white British and more often female, and clonal diversity was possibly underestimated. An increase in Spike-specific TCR breadth and depth was observed after two AZD1222 doses.

Concerning this clone: The antigen is undetermined.

Sequencing was performed with immunoSEQ multiplex PCR; in TCRdb, only in-frame clones are kept and a portion is missing. Here the sample spans roughly 99,000 clones, over 80% being singletons. The germline CDR1 and CDR2 sequences are SGHTA and FQGNSA. Unmatched junction bases numbered 4, after V lost 2 bases and J lost 2 bases. This CDR3 has 15 amino acids. The rearrangement links TRBV7-2 to TRBJ2-5; 8 bases match TRBD2. The clonotype originates from an adult who received the AZD1222 COVID-19 vaccine. Source: peripheral blood, taken 28 days after the second AZD1222 dose. Written as DNA, the CDR3 is TGTGCCAGCAGCTTAATGGGACTAGGACAAGAGACCCAGTACTTC. It encodes CASSLMGLGQETQYF.